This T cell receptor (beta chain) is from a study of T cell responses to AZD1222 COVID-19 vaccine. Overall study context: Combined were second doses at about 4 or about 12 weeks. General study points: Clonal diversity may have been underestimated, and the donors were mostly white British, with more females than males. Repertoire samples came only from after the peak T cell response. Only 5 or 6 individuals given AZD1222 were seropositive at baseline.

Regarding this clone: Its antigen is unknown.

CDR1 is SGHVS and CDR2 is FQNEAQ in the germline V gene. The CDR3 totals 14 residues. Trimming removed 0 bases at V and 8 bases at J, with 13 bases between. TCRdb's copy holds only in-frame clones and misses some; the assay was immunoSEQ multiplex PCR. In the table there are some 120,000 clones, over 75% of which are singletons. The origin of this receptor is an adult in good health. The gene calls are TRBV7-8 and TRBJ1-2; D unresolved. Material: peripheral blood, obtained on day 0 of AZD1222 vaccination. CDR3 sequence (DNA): TGTGCCAGCAGCTTAGCGCAGAGCGGGCGAGGCTACACCTTC. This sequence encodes CASSLAQSGRGYTF.